The present T cell receptor (beta chain) was sequenced within a study of shared clonotypes between healthy human individuals (dated by TCRdb to between 2020 and 2021). Broadly, across the study: The cohort included a few men and a couple of women between 18 and 49 years of age. For each donor, CD4 naive and CD4 memory were each given three plates, CD8 naive was given two plates, and CD8 memory was given one plate. To estimate repertoire size and how much clonotypes are shared between individuals, the study performed deep sequencing of blood TCR repertoires from a handful of healthy adults. Libraries were prepared and TCR repertoires were sequenced by different laboratories using diverse techniques, in order to increase sequencing depth and limit assay-specific biases. Between about 0.8 and 9.5 billion PBMCs per donor were obtained by leukapheresis. Broader findings and caveats from the paper: Naive subsets generally had larger estimated clonotype richness than memory subsets did. Clonotypes shared by all four sorted-subset donors showed higher generation probabilities than non-shared clonotypes. Only blood was sampled, and tissue TCR repertoires likely differ from those in blood. The genetic and exposure-history diversity represented was limited by the small number of donors. Across a handful of donors, approximately 4.6% of naive CD4, approximately 4% of naive CD8, 2% to 2.5% of memory CD4, and 0.4% to 0.45% of memory CD8 clonotypes were shared. Pairwise subsampling indicated that sequencing depth was expected to affect the degree of clonotype sharing among donors. Rarefaction of sorted-subset datasets indicated incomplete sequencing despite the large sequencing depth.

Donors were healthy HIV-negative adults with no recently reported acute infections or vaccinations. Every donor was a Caucasian adult residing in Nashville, Tennessee, USA. CD4+ T cells were enriched by magnetic negative selection; naive cells were then positively selected on CD45RA, and the negative fraction formed the memory subset. Blood was obtained by leukapheresis, after which PBMCs were separated by Ficoll-Histopaque density gradient centrifugation and cryopreserved in liquid nitrogen vapor phase. Analytical flow cytometry was used to check the purity and quantity of each magnetically sorted T cell population. Each sorted fraction had its genomic DNA isolated and then quantified by UV absorbance on a Nanodrop 2000c. Points on this clone: What this receptor recognizes is not known. No base-level quality is on record; no much larger clone is a single base apart.

Using the deep immunoSEQ assay, TCR CDR3 regions were amplified from genomic DNA by multiplex PCR. For each cell subset, the extracted genomic DNA was distributed evenly across all wells of several immunoSEQ 96-well plates, and each plate served as one replicate. For sorted subsets, 200 to 250 ng of genomic DNA, equivalent to 25,000 to 30,000 T cell genomes, went into each replicate PCR. The purified libraries were quantified using a Qubit 3.0 fluorometer, sized with a Bioanalyzer 2100, and then quantified again using the KAPA Library Quantification kit. A separate single-read 150-cycle Illumina NextSeq 550 flow cell was used to sequence each immunoSEQ 96-well plate. As for the authors' bioinformatics: The immunoSEQ output contained only junctional sequences without quality scores, so filtering could not match that applied to full-length reads. To assign V/J genes and CDR3, sequences were annotated against IMGT germline references using PyIR, a Python wrapper for IgBLAST v1.9. Reads were filtered out if the reads had weak V/J assignments (E-value above 1e-6), no CDR3, stop codons, out-of-frame junctions, or ambiguous translated residues. V3J clonotypes were defined by identical inferred V gene, J gene, and CDR3 amino acid sequence. The percentage overlap between two repertoires was calculated by dividing the number of shared unique clonotypes by the size of the smaller repertoire. Richness of each repertoire was evaluated using RTK rarefaction, the Chao1 estimator, and Recon v2.1 estimates of unobserved clonotypes. OLGA was used to compute generation probabilities for all TCRbeta clonotypes that the gDNA method yielded from a handful of donors. Drawn from immuneACCESS, this table holds only the in-frame rearrangements with V and J called that TCRdb kept. Clones are partly lost; checked studies trace under half to an unresolved V gene and leave the rest unexplained. V, J and clone size reflect that table, while D and trimming were determined from the DNA. The sample contains roughly 2,500,000 clones, over 85% of them found a single time. Of the sample, 0.36% is held by the ten largest clones.

The TCR sequence derives from a man younger than 30 in good health. Some clones in this sample may be carry-over from other donors' samples. Specimen: naive CD4+ T cells from PBMCs. The intended sense of this specimen's cell subset or site label: CD45RA+ positively selected.

The CDR3 protein: CSGGGGSDTQYF. The DNA sequence reads TGCAGCGGGGGTGGAGGATCCGATACGCAGTATTTT. The chain joins TRBV29-1 to TRBJ2-3; D gene: possibly TRBD2, on 5 matching bases. The germline V gene specifies SQVTM as CDR1 and ANQGSEA as CDR2. V sheds 7 bases and J sheds 6 bases, leaving 14 bases between their ends. The CDR3 starts with the cysteine, ends with the phenylalanine, and has 12 residues. CDR3 DNA only is kept here, 36 bases in frame from base 1.